These 27 T cell receptor beta chains share one sample of origin, sequenced in a study of sequential checkpoint blockade in melanoma. Treatment in this sample: randomized to nivolumab then ipilimumab (arm A) or the reverse (arm B). The method was immunoSEQ multiplex PCR; TCRdb's version includes in-frame clones alone and lacks a portion of them. The sample lists under 20,000 clones; less than 75% were seen once. Sequenced material: CD8+ T cells sorted from blood (inferred from file names), taken from a patient given nivolumab and ipilimumab in sequence. These receptors were collected from a human donor with melanoma.

The V gene is TRBV7-2, the J gene TRBJ2-1; 8 nucleotides match TRBD2. The CDR3 is 15 amino acids. Germline loops: CDR1 SGHTA, CDR2 FQGNSA. Trimming removed 5 bases from V and 9 bases from J; junction bases left unmatched: 12. CDR3 region: CASSPWAAGEGEQFF. The CDR3 DNA is TGTGCCAGCAGCCCGTGGGCAGCGGGAGAGGGTGAGCAGTTCTTC.

The chain uses TRBV4-3 and TRBJ2-1; D is uncertain. V was pared by 0 bases and J by 5 bases, with 2 bases between. Germline lookup yields CDR1 LGHNA and CDR2 YSLEER. The CDR3 length is 12 residues. The CDR3 region is CASSQDDNEQFF. CDR3 coding DNA: TGCGCCAGCAGCCAAGACGACAATGAGCAGTTCTTC.

The chain employs TRBV7-2 and TRBJ2-5; TRBD2 might be the D (5 bases). V gave up 3 bases and J gave up 5 bases, with 10 bases separating them. Germline-derived CDR1 and CDR2 are SGHTA and FQGNSA. The CDR3 has 13 residues. DNA of the CDR3: TGTGCCAGCAGCTTGAGGGAGCAGGAGACCCAGTACTTC. This codes for CASSLREQETQYF. The whole variable domain, remainder taken from reference TRBV7-2 and TRBJ2-5, is GAGVSQSPSNKVTEKGKDVELRCDPISGHTALYWYRQSLGQGLEFLIYFQGNSAPDKSGLPSDRFSAERTGGSVSTLTIQRTQQEDSAVYLCASSLREQETQYFGPGTRLLVL.

The J gene is TRBJ1-2, the V gene TRBV10-2, with no clear D. V lost 3 bases to trimming and J lost 2 bases, with 7 bases between them. The CDR3 loop spans 13 amino acids. Per germline, CDR1 WSHSY and CDR2 SAAADI. Here the CDR3 reads CASSESGNYGYTF. As DNA, the CDR3 is TGCGCCAGCAGTGAATCCGGGAACTATGGCTACACCTTC.

The gene calls are TRBV4-3 and TRBJ2-7; D may be TRBD2 (6 bases). V shed 3 bases and J shed 0 bases, with 12 bases lying between them. Germline-derived CDR1 and CDR2 are LGHNA and YSLEER. The CDR3 has 15 residues. This chain's CDR3 is CASSQSSESSYEQYF. In DNA, the CDR3 is TGCGCCAGCAGCCAGTCTAGCGAGAGCTCCTACGAGCAGTACTTC.

The rearrangement joins TRBV27 to TRBJ2-7; 8 positions agree with TRBD1. The ends lost 5 bases at V and 7 bases at J; junction bases unmatched: 7. The germline V gene encodes CDR1 MNHEY and CDR2 SMNVEV (reference sequence). The CDR3 loop spans 13 amino acids. The CDR3 DNA sequence: TGTGCCAGCAGTCCCCGGACAGGGTTTGAGCAGTACTTC. Translating gives CASSPRTGFEQYF.

This sequence joins TRBV2 and TRBJ2-7, with TRBD1 matching over 9 bases. Germline CDR1 is SNHLY and CDR2 is FYNNEI. CDR3 length equals 16 residues. Trimming cost V 8 bases and J 0 bases; bases outside gene matches: 11. The CDR3 bases are TGTGCCAGCCGAACGAACAAGGGACAGGGCTCCTACGAGCAGTACTTC. This codes for CASRTNKGQGSYEQYF.

This clone was detected once. CDR3 in amino acids: CASSRLAWEQYF. The CDR3, as DNA: TGTGCCAGCAGCCGACTAGCGTGGGAGCAGTACTTC. The V and J genes are TRBV28 and TRBJ2-5; 8 bases are shared with TRBD2. The V segment lost 6 bases and the J segment 11 bases; nucleotides outside the gene matches: 8. Germline CDR1 reads MDHEN; CDR2 reads SYDVKM. The CDR3 covers 12 residues.

The CDR3 is CASSQGGGTGYGYTF. DNA of the CDR3: TGCGCCAGCAGCCAAGGAGGCGGAACTGGGTATGGCTACACCTTC. The J gene is TRBJ1-2, the V gene TRBV4-1; no clear D. The germline gives CDR1 MGHRA, CDR2 YSYEKL. The CDR3 has 15 amino acids. V gave up 1 base and J gave up 5 bases, with 14 bases separating them.

The gene calls are TRBV19 and TRBJ1-5; 7 bases map to TRBD1. V shed 5 bases and J 6 bases; nucleotides not matched to a gene: 7. There are 14 residues in the CDR3. The germline V gene encodes CDR1 LNHDA and CDR2 SQIVND (reference sequence). CDR3 DNA: TGTGCCAGTAGTGCCTCCAGGGGGTTTCAGCCCCAGCATTTT. Its protein is CASSASRGFQPQHF.

This chain connects TRBV25-1 to TRBJ1-4; TRBD1 aligns across 9 bases. From germline, CDR1 is MGHDK and CDR2 SYGVNS. The CDR3 spans 17 residues. The V segment lost 0 bases and the J segment 8 bases; nucleotides outside the gene matches: 10. The CDR3 is CASSEYLDRGGSEKLFF. DNA for the CDR3: TGTGCCAGCAGTGAATATTTGGACAGGGGCGGATCGGAAAAACTGTTTTTT.

The chain is built from TRBV4-2 and TRBJ2-7; the match to TRBD2 covers 14 bases. Germline trimming cut 3 bases from V and 5 bases from J; bases unmatched to any gene: 3. Germline CDR1 reads LGHNA; CDR2 reads YNFKEQ. This CDR3 has 15 amino acids. CDR3 residues: CASSQAGLAGDEQYF. In DNA, the CDR3 is TGTGCCAGCAGCCAGGCGGGACTAGCGGGAGACGAGCAGTACTTC.

The chain carries TRBV19 and TRBJ2-2, with 11 bases fitting TRBD2. From germline, CDR1 is LNHDA and CDR2 SQIVND (reference sequence). This CDR3 has 15 residues. V dropped 4 bases and J dropped 4; count of bases not matched to a gene: 2. The CDR3 here is CASSSSGGGTGELFF. CDR3 in DNA: TGTGCCAGTAGTAGTAGCGGGGGGGGCACCGGGGAGCTGTTTTTT.

V and J are TRBV19 and TRBJ2-5; the match to TRBD1 covers 9 bases. Germline V gene lookup returns CDR1 LNHDA and CDR2 SQIVND (reference sequence). The junction had 9 bases not matched to a gene; V was cut back by 5 bases and J by 5 bases. The length of the CDR3 is 15 residues. This CDR3 is CASSLRTGEDETQYF. DNA for the CDR3: TGTGCCAGTAGTCTTCGGACAGGGGAGGATGAGACCCAGTACTTC.

This clone appeared a few times. Here the CDR3 reads CASRLKSSYEQYF. The DNA for the CDR3 is TGTGCCAGCAGATTGAAGAGCTCCTACGAGCAGTACTTC. The chain has TRBV9 and TRBJ2-7; D remains ambiguous. This CDR3 comprises 13 residues. V was clipped by 5 bases and J by 0 bases, with 9 bases between them. Germline loops: CDR1 SGDLS, CDR2 YYNGEE.

Only one count was recorded for this clone. J is TRBJ2-3 and V is TRBV19, with 8 bases matching TRBD1. The germline CDR1 and CDR2 sequences are LNHDA and SQIVND (reference sequence). Losses at the gene ends were 5 bases for V and 7 bases for J; bases not matched to a gene: 8. The CDR3 runs to 14 residues. CDR3 sequence (DNA): TGTGCCAGTAGTTTGGCAGGGGGCGCTTATACGCAGTATTTT. It is translated as CASSLAGGAYTQYF. The full variable domain, rest sourced from reference TRBV19 and TRBJ2-3, is DGGITQSPKYLFRKEGQNVTLSCEQNLNHDAMYWYRQDPGQGLRLIYYSQIVNDFQKGDIAEGYSVSREKKESFPLTVTSAQKNPTAFYLCASSLAGGAYTQYFGPGTRLTVL.

This clone turned up a few times. The rearrangement joins TRBV5-4 to TRBJ1-4; TRBD1 might be the D (5 bases). The germline V gene encodes CDR1 SGHNT and CDR2 YYREEE (reference sequence). The CDR3 length is 14 residues. V was clipped by 0 bases and J by 6 bases, with 9 bases between them. This chain's CDR3 is CASSLVYRYEKLFF. The CDR3 coding sequence is TGTGCCAGCAGCTTGGTCTACAGGTATGAAAAACTGTTTTTT.

The chain is built from TRBV15 and TRBJ2-1; D is unresolved. V lost 0 bases and J 10 bases, leaving 10 bases between the germline ends. CDR1 is LNHNV and CDR2 is YYDKDF in the germline V gene (reference sequence). This CDR3 is built from 13 residues. For the CDR3, the DNA is TGTGCCACCAGCAGAGATGGGCCTCGGGAGCAGTTCTTC. It translates to CATSRDGPREQFF.

The chain is built from TRBV2 and TRBJ2-1; 9 bases line up with TRBD1. CDR3 length equals 13 residues. Germline trimming cut 5 bases from V and 6 bases from J; bases unmatched to any gene: 2. The germline V gene encodes CDR1 SNHLY and CDR2 FYNNEI. The CDR3 DNA sequence: TGTGCCAGCAGTCCGGACAGGGGCAATGAGCAGTTCTTC. Protein: CASSPDRGNEQFF. The full variable domain, rest sourced from reference TRBV2 and TRBJ2-1, is EPEVTQTPSHQVTQMGQEVILRCVPISNHLYFYWYRQILGQKVEFLVSFYNNEISEKSEIFDDQFSVERPDGSNFTLKIRSTKLEDSAMYFCASSPDRGNEQFFGPGTRLTVL.

The V gene is TRBV10-1, the J gene TRBJ1-5; D is unresolved. Germline V gene data show CDR1 as WNHNN and CDR2 as SYGVQD (reference sequence). This CDR3 is 15 amino acids long. Trimming cost V 2 bases and J 2 bases, with 10 bases left between them. The CDR3, as DNA: TGCGCCAGCAGTGAGGAGGTAGAGGGCAATCAGCCCCAGCATTTT. It is translated as CASSEEVEGNQPQHF.

By share, this clone ranks as medium-sized. Sequence at one end of the junction differs from germline and may be a read error. This chain connects TRBV7-7 to TRBJ2-2, with D maybe TRBD1 (5 bases). CDR1 is SSHAT and CDR2 is FNYEAQ in the germline V gene (reference sequence). The CDR3 runs 16 residues. DNA of the CDR3: TGTGCTAGCAGCTTAGCCTACAGGCAGTGCACCGGGGAGCTGTTTTTT. It translates to CASSLAYRQCTGELFF. The variable domain in full, with the rest retrieved from reference TRBV7-7 and TRBJ2-2, is GAGVSQSPRYKVTKRGQDVTLRCDPISSHATLYWYQQALGQGPEFLTYFNYEAQPDKSGLPSDRFSAERPEGSISTLTIQRTEQRDSAMYRCASSLAYRQCTGELFFGEGSRLTVL.

The chain combines TRBV30 with TRBJ1-2; 8 nucleotides line up with TRBD1. The CDR3 spans 14 residues. Germline-derived CDR1 and CDR2 are GTSNPN and SVGIG (reference sequence). Trimming took 2 bases from V and 4 from J; bases not matched to a gene: 6. Here the CDR3 DNA reads TGTGCCTGGAGTCCGACAGGGGACACCTATGGCTACACCTTC. Its translation: CAWSPTGDTYGYTF.

CDR3 in DNA: TGTGCCAGCAGTTTAGGGGCTGAATACGAGCAGTACTTC. The encoded protein is CASSLGAEYEQYF. The gene calls are TRBV27 and TRBJ2-7; D possibly corresponds to TRBD1 (5 bases). The V gene's germline CDR1 is MNHEY and CDR2 SMNVEV (reference sequence). V shed 2 bases and J shed 4 bases, with 9 bases lying between them. CDR3 length: 13 residues.

This clone has a handful of counts. The J gene is TRBJ1-3, the V gene TRBV7-2; 7 nucleotides agree with TRBD1. The CDR3 is made up of 15 amino acids. Germline lookup yields CDR1 SGHTA and CDR2 FQGNSA. J gave up 7 bases and V 6 bases, and 12 bases lay outside the gene matches. The CDR3 here is CASSKSDREYNTIYF. The DNA for the CDR3 is TGTGCCAGCAGTAAAAGCGACAGGGAGTACAACACCATATATTTT.

The V gene is TRBV6-6, the J gene TRBJ1-1; the match to TRBD1 covers 8 bases. V was clipped by 2 bases and J by 4 bases; unmatched bases: 3. In germline, CDR1 is MNHNY, CDR2 SVGAGI (reference sequence). The CDR3 extends over 14 amino acids. As DNA, the CDR3 is TGTGCCAGCAGTTACACAGGGGGGGGCACTGAAGCTTTCTTT. Protein product: CASSYTGGGTEAFF.

The chain is built from TRBV6-5 and TRBJ2-7; D is ambiguous. V gave up 6 bases and J gave up 0 bases, with 6 bases separating them. There are 12 residues in the CDR3. Looked up from germline, CDR1 is MNHEY and CDR2 is SVGAGI. CDR3 in DNA: TGTGCCAGCAGCCAGAACTCCTACGAGCAGTACTTC. Translation: CASSQNSYEQYF.

This clone was counted between two and nine times. The gene calls are TRBV7-9 and TRBJ2-5, with D unresolved. Trimming shortened V by 7 bases and J by 2 bases, and 14 bases separated the two germline ends. The CDR3 is 14 amino acids. From germline, CDR1 is SEHNR and CDR2 FQNEAQ (reference sequence). The CDR3: CASTPVGEQETQYF. The DNA for the CDR3 is TGTGCCAGCACCCCAGTGGGCGAGCAAGAGACCCAGTACTTC.